The 8 T cell receptor beta chains below were found in one sample sequenced in a study of blood T cell repertoires in COVID-19. TCRdb's copy holds only in-frame clones and misses some; the assay was immunoSEQ multiplex PCR. The sample includes around 270,000 clones, around 89% of them seen just once. Sequencing was carried out using peripheral blood. The source of these receptors is a man between 40 and 49 years old with acute or convalescent COVID-19.

The chain links TRBV7-9 to TRBJ1-2; TRBD1 is a possible D gene (6 bases). The germline CDR1 and CDR2 sequences are SEHNR and FQNEAQ (reference sequence). This CDR3 comprises 13 residues. V lost 5 bases and J 2 bases, leaving 9 bases between the germline ends. This chain's CDR3 is CASSPTGNYGYTF. DNA of the CDR3: TGTGCCAGCAGCCCTACAGGGAACTATGGCTACACCTTC.

This rearrangement joins TRBV27 to TRBJ1-1; 7 bases are a match to TRBD1. V was pared by 5 bases and J by 5 bases, with 5 bases of the junction left unmatched. Germline lookup yields CDR1 MNHEY and CDR2 SMNVEV (reference sequence). The CDR3 covers 13 residues. CDR3 loop: CASSLTQGTEAFF. The CDR3 DNA sequence: TGTGCCAGCAGTCTTACACAGGGGACTGAAGCTTTCTTT.

This clone was observed once. The chain couples TRBV11-2 to TRBJ2-2; a possible D gene is TRBD2 (6 bases). CDR3 size: 13 residues. The V gene's germline CDR1 is SGHAT and CDR2 FQNNGV. Between the trimmed V and J ends, which lost 6 bases and 7 bases, there was a span of 12 bases. The CDR3, as DNA: TGTGCCAGCAGTCTCCTGCGGGGCGGGGAGCTGTTTTTT. The encoded protein is CASSLLRGGELFF.

This chain connects TRBV5-1 to TRBJ2-2; 8 bases line up with TRBD1. Germline CDR1 SGHRS, CDR2 YFSETQ. The CDR3 runs to 15 residues. J lost 4 bases, V lost 7 bases, and 9 bases had no gene match. The CDR3 sequence is CASGDRGSGTGELFF. In nucleotides, the CDR3 is TGCGCCAGCGGAGACAGGGGAAGTGGCACCGGGGAGCTGTTTTTT.

The gene calls are TRBV5-4 and TRBJ2-7; 9 bases agree with TRBD2. Germline CDR1 and CDR2: SGHNT and YYREEE (reference sequence). There are 15 residues in the CDR3. The J segment lost 2 bases and the V segment lost 4 bases, leaving 7 bases of the junction unmatched. CDR3 amino acids: CASSRAGGPTYEQYF. CDR3 in DNA: TGTGCCAGCAGCCGAGCGGGGGGCCCTACCTACGAGCAGTACTTC.

The V and J genes are TRBV5-6 and TRBJ2-3; TRBD2 matches at 10 bases. Per the germline V gene, CDR1 is SGHDT and CDR2 is YYEEEE. The CDR3 has 16 residues. Trimming took 3 bases from V and 0 from J; bases not matched to a gene: 4. The CDR3 DNA sequence: TGTGCCAGCAGCTCCAGACTAGCGGGTAGCACAGATACGCAGTATTTT. Its translation: CASSSRLAGSTDTQYF.

The V gene is TRBV27, the J gene TRBJ2-1; 8 bases line up with TRBD1. Germline V lookup: CDR1 MNHEY, CDR2 SMNVEV (reference sequence). Losses at the gene ends were 6 bases for V and 3 bases for J; bases not matched to a gene: 7. The CDR3 consists of 15 residues. The CDR3 DNA reads TGTGCCAGCAGCCCAGGGGGCCGGGTCTACAATGAGCAGTTCTTC. Amino acids: CASSPGGRVYNEQFF.

V is TRBV9 and J is TRBJ2-1; 14 bases line up with TRBD2. J gave up 12 bases and V 0 bases, and 5 bases lay outside the gene matches. The germline gives CDR1 SGDLS, CDR2 YYNGEE. The CDR3 length is 15 residues. The CDR3 spells CASSVGPGLAGVQFF. CDR3 nucleotides: TGTGCCAGCAGCGTAGGGCCGGGACTAGCGGGAGTGCAGTTCTTC. Using reference TRBV9 and TRBJ2-1 for the parts outside the CDR3, the full variable domain is DSGVTQTPKHLITATGQRVTLRCSPRSGDLSVYWYQQSLDQGLQFLIQYYNGEERAKGNILERFSAQQFPDLHSELNLSSLELGDSALYFCASSVGPGLAGVQFFGPGTRLTVL.